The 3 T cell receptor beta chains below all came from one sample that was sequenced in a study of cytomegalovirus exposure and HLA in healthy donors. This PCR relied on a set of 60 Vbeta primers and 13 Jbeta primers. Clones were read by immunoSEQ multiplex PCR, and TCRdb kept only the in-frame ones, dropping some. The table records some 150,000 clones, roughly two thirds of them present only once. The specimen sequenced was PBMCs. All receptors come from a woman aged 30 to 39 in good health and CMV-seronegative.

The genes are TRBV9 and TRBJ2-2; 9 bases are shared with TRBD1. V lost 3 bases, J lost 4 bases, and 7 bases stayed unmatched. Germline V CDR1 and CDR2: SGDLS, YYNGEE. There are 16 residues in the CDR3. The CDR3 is CASSARGQGTTGELFF. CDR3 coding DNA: TGTGCCAGCAGCGCTAGGGGACAGGGAACCACCGGGGAGCTGTTTTTT.

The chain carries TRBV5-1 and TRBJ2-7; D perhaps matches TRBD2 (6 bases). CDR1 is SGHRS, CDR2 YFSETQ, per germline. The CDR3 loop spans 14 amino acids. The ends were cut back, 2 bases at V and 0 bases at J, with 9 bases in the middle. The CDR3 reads CASSLGGTSYEQYF. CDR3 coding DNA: TGCGCCAGCAGCTTAGGAGGGACCTCCTACGAGCAGTACTTC.

The CDR3 coding sequence is TGCGCCAGCAGCTATCTGCCAGGGGTCTACAATGAGCAGTTCTTC. This encodes CASSYLPGVYNEQFF. The V call is TRBV5-1, the J call TRBJ2-1, with D possibly matching TRBD1 (6 bases). Germline values: CDR1 SGHRS, CDR2 YFSETQ. The V end lost 3 bases, the J end lost 3 bases, and 13 bases lay between the germline ends. CDR3 length: 15 amino acids.